One sample yielded the 13 T cell receptor beta chains listed below, sequenced in a study of beta chain features in type 1 diabetes. The authors reverse transcribed all of the isolated RNA, so sequencing captured expressed TCRB transcripts. The data were produced by immunoSEQ multiplex PCR, yet TCRdb's version contains in-frame clones alone and is incomplete. Among roughly 140,000 clones listed, more than 9.5% were seen once. Sequencing was performed on central memory CD4+ T cells from blood. The receptors shown here come from a man between 18 and 35 years old in good health.

This clone was seen a few times. One end of the junction is discordant with germline, which a read error may explain. The V and J genes are TRBV11-2 and TRBJ2-5; D remains unclear. CDR1 is SGHAT and CDR2 is FQNNGV in the germline V gene. The CDR3 length is 10 residues. The CDR3 sequence: CASSLETQYF. In DNA form, the CDR3 reads TGTGCCAGCAGCCTAGAGACCCAGTACTTC.

This clone occurred a few times. The V and J genes are TRBV29-1 and TRBJ1-1; TRBD1 aligns across 7 bases. The CDR3 loop spans 12 amino acids. Germline V gives CDR1 SQVTM, CDR2 ANQGSEA. The V and J ends lost 4 bases and 7 bases, in that order; junction bases with no gene match: 6. The CDR3 protein is CSVAGQVFEAFF. The CDR3 DNA reads as TGCAGCGTTGCCGGACAGGTTTTTGAAGCTTTCTTT.

The chain couples TRBV4-2 to TRBJ2-7; 7 nucleotides line up with TRBD2. The ends lost 3 bases at V and 4 bases at J; junction bases unmatched: 9. There are 15 residues in the CDR3. Germline lookup yields CDR1 LGHNA and CDR2 YNFKEQ. The CDR3 bases are TGTGCCAGCAGCCAGGAACTAGCGAATCCATACGAGCAGTACTTC. This gives the protein CASSQELANPYEQYF.

The chain employs TRBV28 and TRBJ2-7, with 8 nucleotides matching TRBD1. The germline gives CDR1 MDHEN, CDR2 SYDVKM. This CDR3 comprises 14 residues. V shed 5 bases and J 4 bases; nucleotides not matched to a gene: 7. The CDR3 here is CASSPSQGVYEQYF. In nucleotides, the CDR3 is TGTGCCAGCAGTCCCTCACAGGGGGTGTACGAGCAGTACTTC.

This chain links TRBV18 with TRBJ2-5; D perhaps matches TRBD2 (6 bases). Germline V lookup: CDR1 KGHSH, CDR2 LQKENI. CDR3 length: 14 residues. Deletions cut 0 bases from V and 3 bases from J, with 8 bases between. The CDR3 here is CASSPPVAEETQYF. Written as DNA, the CDR3 is TGTGCCAGCTCACCACCTGTAGCGGAAGAGACCCAGTACTTC.

This rearrangement joins TRBV18 to TRBJ2-7; tentatively, D is TRBD2 (5 bases). Germline assignment: CDR1 KGHSH and CDR2 LQKENI. The CDR3 is 14 amino acids. Trimming left V 1 base short and J 5 bases short, with 12 bases between. The CDR3 reads CASSPLANGDEQYF. The CDR3 region has the DNA TGTGCCAGCTCACCACTAGCGAACGGTGACGAGCAGTACTTC.

The table lists this clone with a few counts. This rearrangement joins TRBV5-1 to TRBJ2-1; 7 nucleotides agree with TRBD2. V lost 4 bases to trimming and J lost 6 bases; unmatched junction nucleotides: 7. The CDR3 contains 14 residues. Germline V CDR1 and CDR2: SGHRS, YFSETQ. The CDR3 sequence is CASSIGLGVNEQFF. DNA of the CDR3: TGCGCCAGCAGCATAGGACTAGGGGTCAATGAGCAGTTCTTC.

This clone came up a few times. The chain links TRBV9 to TRBJ2-1, with 10 bases that match TRBD2. The V segment lost 6 bases and the J segment 4 bases; nucleotides outside the gene matches: 7. CDR1 and CDR2 (germline): SGDLS, YYNGEE. The CDR3 runs to 15 residues. Written as DNA, the CDR3 is TGTGCCAGCACCACTAGCGGGGTTGCTTACAATGAGCAGTTCTTC. Its protein is CASTTSGVAYNEQFF.

V is TRBV30 and J is TRBJ2-1; TRBD2 matches at 10 bases. CDR3 length: 16 residues. V was pared by 3 bases and J by 4 bases, with 9 bases of the junction left unmatched. Germline CDR1 is GTSNPN and CDR2 is SVGIG (reference sequence). CDR3 in DNA: TGTGCCTGGAGACCCGAGCGGGGGGGCCGGTACAATGAGCAGTTCTTC. It yields the protein CAWRPERGGRYNEQFF.

This chain uses TRBV11-2 with TRBJ2-1, with TRBD2 identical over 7 bases. Germline values: CDR1 SGHAT, CDR2 FQNNGV. The V segment lost 0 bases and the J segment 4 bases; nucleotides outside the gene matches: 6. The CDR3 totals 16 residues. CDR3 sequence: CASSLEGRAIYNEQFF. In DNA form, the CDR3 reads TGTGCCAGCAGCTTAGAGGGGAGGGCCATATACAATGAGCAGTTCTTC.

The rearrangement links TRBV7-9 to TRBJ2-2; D could derive from TRBD1 or TRBD2 (5 bases each). The CDR3 totals 15 residues. Trimming took 9 bases from V and 0 from J, leaving 14 bases between them. CDR1 SEHNR and CDR2 FQNEAQ come from the germline V gene (reference sequence). CDR3 nucleotide sequence: TGTGCCAGGGGGACCGGGACGGCGAACACCGGGGAGCTGTTTTTT. Its protein is CARGTGTANTGELFF.

The V call is TRBV5-1, the J call TRBJ1-1; TRBD1 might be the D (5 bases). Trimming took 4 bases from V and 5 from J, leaving 12 bases between them. Looked up from germline, CDR1 is SGHRS and CDR2 is YFSETQ. CDR3 length equals 13 residues. CDR3 region: CASSETGGTEAFF. CDR3 DNA: TGCGCCAGCAGCGAAACAGGAGGGACTGAAGCTTTCTTT.

This clone was counted many times. The chain links TRBV28 to TRBJ2-7; 11 bases match TRBD2. V was pared by 4 bases and J by 4 bases, with 15 bases of the junction left unmatched. The CDR3 loop spans 18 amino acids. CDR1 MDHEN and CDR2 SYDVKM come from the germline V gene. CDR3 bases: TGTGCCAGCAGTTCTGACGGGGAAAGACTAGCGGGGAGATACGAGCAGTACTTC. Translating gives CASSSDGERLAGRYEQYF.